This T cell receptor beta chain was recovered during a study of CD8+CD57+ T cells in acquired aplastic anemia. The TCR beta profiling, which covered VDJ combination and CDR3 sequence, was carried out using genomic DNA as the template. Each CDR3 protein gets one entry after TCRdb re-called the reads with MiXCR. This sample has approximately 190,000 distinct CDR3 sequences, with 48% found just once. Trimming shortened V by 3 bases and J by 3 bases, and 15 bases separated the two germline ends. This CDR3 region has 16 residues. Germline V gene sequence: CDR1 DFQATT, CDR2 SNEGSKA (reference sequence). Selection for sequencing was limited to patients who had shown CD8+CD57+ cell expansion by flow cytometry.

The V call is TRBV20-1, the J call TRBJ1-6; weak D call: TRBD1 (5 bases). The TCR originated in a human donor with aplastic anemia. What was sequenced was sorted CD4+, CD8+, or CD8+CD57+ T cells (not recorded which) from PBMCs. The CDR3 nucleotides read TGCAGTGCTAGGCCGGAGGGGATCGGCTATAATTCACCCCTCCACTTT. This gives the protein CSARPEGIGYNSPLHF.